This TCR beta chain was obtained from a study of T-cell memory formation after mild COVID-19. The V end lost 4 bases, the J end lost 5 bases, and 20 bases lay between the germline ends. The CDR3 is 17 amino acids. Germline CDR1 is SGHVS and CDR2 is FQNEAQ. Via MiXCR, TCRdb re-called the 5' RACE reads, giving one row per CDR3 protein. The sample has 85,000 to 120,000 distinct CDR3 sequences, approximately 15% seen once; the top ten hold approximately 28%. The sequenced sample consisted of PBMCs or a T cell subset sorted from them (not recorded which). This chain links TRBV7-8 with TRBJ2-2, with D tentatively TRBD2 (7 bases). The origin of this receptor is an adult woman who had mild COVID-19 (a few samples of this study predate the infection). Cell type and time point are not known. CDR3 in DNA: TGTGCCAGCAGCTATCACAGGGAGGGAGGAGGGACCGGGGAGCTGTTTTTT. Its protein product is CASSYHREGGGTGELFF.